One sample yielded the 17 T cell receptor beta chains listed below, sequenced in a study of early T cells in non-severe SARS-CoV-2 infection. A single record per CDR3 protein comes from TCRdb applying MiXCR to the 5' RACE reads. The sample lists tens of thousands of distinct CDR3 sequences, under 6.5% occurring once. Specimen: whole blood. All receptors come from an adult who was a healthcare worker with PCR-confirmed SARS-CoV-2 infection or an uninfected control (not recorded which).

V is TRBV7-8 and J is TRBJ2-1, with D unclear. The CDR3 is 12 amino acids. The germline V gene encodes CDR1 SGHVS and CDR2 FQNEAQ. The germline V and J ends were trimmed by 5 bases and 7 bases, with 9 bases remaining between them. The CDR3 protein is CASSQPGNEQFF. CDR3 DNA sequence: TGTGCCAGCAGCCAGCCAGGAAATGAGCAGTTCTTC.

This clonotype has just a few counts. The J gene is TRBJ2-1, the V gene TRBV6-6; D uncertain. CDR1 MNHNY and CDR2 SVGAGI come from the germline V gene (reference sequence). V was pared by 6 bases and J by 0 bases, with 15 bases between. The CDR3 consists of 16 residues. The CDR3 region is CASRVGRASSYNEQFF. CDR3 nucleotides: TGTGCCAGCAGAGTGGGAAGGGCTAGCTCCTACAATGAGCAGTTCTTC.

This clonotype has at least ten counts. The chain is built from TRBV28 and TRBJ2-2, with 8 bases identical to TRBD1. Germline V gene lookup returns CDR1 MDHEN and CDR2 SYDVKM. J was trimmed by 3 bases and V by 1 base; bases with no gene match: 4. CDR3 length: 16 residues. CDR3 coding DNA: TGTGCCAGCAGTTTATATGTGACAGGGGACACCGGGGAGCTGTTTTTT. It is translated as CASSLYVTGDTGELFF.

There are a few counts of this clonotype. J is TRBJ2-7 and V is TRBV7-6; TRBD1 matches at 9 bases. This CDR3 contains 14 residues. V lost 5 bases, J lost 6 bases, and 8 bases stayed unmatched. CDR1 SGHVS and CDR2 FNYEAQ come from the germline V gene. CDR3 nucleotide sequence: TGTGCCAGCAGCCAATCACAGGGGGCTGGCGAGCAGTACTTC. Encoded protein: CASSQSQGAGEQYF.

This clonotype has a count of ten or more. The V gene is TRBV7-6, the J gene TRBJ1-4; TRBD1 aligns across 8 bases. This CDR3 spans 15 amino acids. Germline CDR1 SGHVS, CDR2 FNYEAQ. Losses at the gene ends were 1 base for V and 8 bases for J; bases not matched to a gene: 6. CDR3 in amino acids: CASSLGSGGDEKLFF. DNA for the CDR3: TGTGCCAGCAGCTTAGGGTCAGGGGGCGACGAAAAACTGTTTTTT.

This clonotype was picked up many times. The chain joins TRBV18 to TRBJ1-1; TRBD1 might be the D (6 bases). CDR3 length: 15 amino acids. Looked up from germline, CDR1 is KGHSH and CDR2 is LQKENI. Trimming removed 4 bases from V and 0 bases from J, with 12 bases in between. CDR3 residues: CASSQAGQMNTEAFF. CDR3 nucleotides: TGTGCCAGCTCACAAGCGGGACAAATGAACACTGAAGCTTTCTTT.

This clonotype has ten or more counts. The chain carries TRBV7-6 and TRBJ2-7, with D hard to call. The CDR3 totals 14 residues. The V end lost 0 bases, the J end lost 2 bases, and 8 bases lay between the germline ends. CDR1 SGHVS and CDR2 FNYEAQ come from the germline V gene. This chain's CDR3 is CASSLAWQTYEQYF. The CDR3 nucleotides read TGTGCCAGCAGCTTAGCTTGGCAGACCTACGAGCAGTACTTC.

This clonotype was counted only a few times. This chain joins TRBV7-2 and TRBJ2-4; D not resolved. There are 16 residues in the CDR3. V lost 3 bases and J 0 bases, leaving 12 bases between the germline ends. The V gene's germline CDR1 is SGHTA and CDR2 FQGNSA. The CDR3 DNA is TGTGCCAGCAGCTTTTCCGCAGCGCTAGCCAAAAACATTCAGTACTTC. Translated: CASSFSAALAKNIQYF.

This clonotype was counted ten times or more. The CDR3 sequence is CATSDLRGGTVRPREGLYEQYF. The CDR3 coding sequence is TGTGCCACCAGTGATTTGCGCGGAGGGACAGTCCGGCCCCGGGAGGGCCTCTACGAGCAGTACTTC. The chain uses TRBV24-1 and TRBJ2-7; tentative D call: TRBD2 (8 bases). CDR1 and CDR2 from the germline V gene are KGHDR and SFDVKD. The ends were cut back, 0 bases at V and 3 bases at J, with 32 bases in the middle. The CDR3 runs 22 residues.

This clonotype occurred many times. This chain joins TRBV7-6 and TRBJ2-7; possibly TRBD1 or TRBD2 for D (5 bases each). The CDR3 totals 15 residues. Germline CDR1 SGHVS, CDR2 FNYEAQ. V was cut by 1 base and J by 0 bases, with 10 bases left in between. CDR3 region: CASSLVPGSSYEQYF. As DNA, the CDR3 is TGTGCCAGCAGCTTAGTGCCAGGGAGCTCCTACGAGCAGTACTTC. Variable domain in full (rest from reference TRBV7-6 and TRBJ2-7): GAGVSQSPRYKVTKRGQDVALRCDPISGHVSLYWYRQALGQGPEFLTYFNYEAQQDKSGLPNDRFSAERPEGSISTLTIQRTEQRDSAMYRCASSLVPGSSYEQYFGPGTRLTVT.

This clonotype was counted many times. The J gene is TRBJ2-1, the V gene TRBV2, with D uncertain. The CDR3 runs 12 residues. CDR1 is SNHLY, CDR2 FYNNEI, per germline. Trimming shortened V by 0 bases and J by 15 bases, and 12 bases separated the two germline ends. CDR3 sequence (DNA): TGTGCCAGCAGTGAAGCGCCAGTCCAGAGGTTCTTC. This encodes CASSEAPVQRFF.

The rearrangement joins TRBV24-1 to TRBJ2-1, with 8 bases aligning to TRBD1. CDR1 and CDR2 (germline): KGHDR, SFDVKD. The CDR3 loop spans 16 amino acids. With V trimmed by 4 bases and J by 4 bases, 8 bases remained unmatched. The CDR3, as DNA: TGTGCCACCAGTGACCCTCAGGGGGCCGGGTACAATGAGCAGTTCTTC. Translating gives CATSDPQGAGYNEQFF.

In its sample, this clonotype was seen a few times. V gene TRBV5-5 combines with J gene TRBJ1-1; D might be TRBD1 (5 bases). The CDR3 covers 14 residues. The germline V gene has CDR1 SGHKS and CDR2 YYEKEE (reference sequence). Trimming left V 0 bases short and J 4 bases short, with 10 bases between. The DNA for the CDR3 is TGTGCCAGCAGCTTGGATGTGGGGGGCACTGAAGCTTTCTTT. Protein: CASSLDVGGTEAFF.

The chain couples TRBV25-1 to TRBJ1-2; unclear D gene. Trimming took off 2 bases at V and 6 bases at J, with 7 bases between the two ends. Germline values: CDR1 MGHDK, CDR2 SYGVNS. CDR3 length: 12 residues. The CDR3 reads CASSEMYHGYTF. CDR3 nucleotide sequence: TGTGCCAGCAGTGAAATGTATCATGGCTACACCTTC.

This clonotype was seen repeatedly, ten times or more. The genes are TRBV6-2 or TRBV6-3 and TRBJ1-5, with D hard to call. Trimming removed 7 bases at V and 8 bases at J, with 15 bases between. The CDR3 runs 13 residues. Germline lookup yields CDR1 MNHEY and CDR2 SVGEGT. The CDR3 nucleotides are TGTGCCAGCAAATTGACGGCAGATAAGCCCCAGCATTTT. It codes for CASKLTADKPQHF.

This clonotype was recorded many times. The chain joins TRBV28 to TRBJ2-5, with D possibly matching TRBD2 (5 bases). The V end was cut by 6 bases, the J end by 4 bases, with 15 bases between. The CDR3 is 14 residues long. CDR1 is MDHEN, CDR2 SYDVKM, per germline. The CDR3 region is CASSAPGKVETQYF. Here the CDR3 DNA reads TGTGCCAGCAGCGCACCGGGGAAGGTAGAGACCCAGTACTTC.

This clonotype was counted many times. CDR3 nucleotides: TGTGCCACCAGTGATTTGACGGGGACAAGCAGCACAGATACGCAGTATTTT. Translated, it gives CATSDLTGTSSTDTQYF. The rearrangement links TRBV24-1 to TRBJ2-3; D possibly corresponds to TRBD1 (6 bases). Trimming removed 0 bases at V and 0 bases at J, with 12 bases between. The CDR3 spans 17 residues. Germline V gene data show CDR1 as KGHDR and CDR2 as SFDVKD.